The rows below give T cell receptor beta chains drawn from one sample of a study of blood T cell repertoires in COVID-19. TCRdb's copy holds only in-frame clones and misses some; the assay was immunoSEQ multiplex PCR. Of about 160,000 clones detected, roughly 84% appear once; the ten largest clones hold around 5%. The sample comprised peripheral blood. The source is a woman aged 50 to 60 with COVID-19, enrolled during active disease. Both conserved end residues are part of each CDR3.

cdr3_aa: CASSWEQGGYYEAFF
v_call: TRBV5-1

cdr3_aa: CASSPTTGDQETQYF
v_call: TRBV3-1/TRBV3-2

cdr3_aa: CSANRDYEQYF
v_call: TRBV20-1

cdr3_aa: CSVATGDIQYF
v_call: TRBV29-1

cdr3_aa: CASRDRESSGANVLTF
v_call: TRBV6-6

cdr3_aa: CAISEPGQGNYEQYF
v_call: TRBV10-3

cdr3_aa: CASSHLAGFDYGYTF
v_call: TRBV14

cdr3_aa: CASSYSTDYEQYF
v_call: TRBV6-2/TRBV6-3

cdr3_aa: CASTSGTGDSANRGYTF
v_call: TRBV7-2

cdr3_aa: CASSTQGAGELFF
v_call: TRBV19

cdr3_aa: CASSQPISSGNTIYF
v_call: TRBV4-1

cdr3_aa: CASGGQGLDTQYF
v_call: TRBV28

cdr3_aa: CASSTGQWAFF
v_call: TRBV5-4

cdr3_aa: CASSARGIQETQYF
v_call: TRBV6-4

cdr3_aa: CASSQDPSGGAVNTDTQYF
v_call: TRBV4-1

cdr3_aa: CASSYSKGNQPQHF
v_call: TRBV6-5